Shown below are 32 T cell receptor beta chains from a single sample sequenced in a study of shared clonotypes between healthy human individuals. The assay was immunoSEQ multiplex PCR, and TCRdb's table has in-frame clones only and misses some. The top ten clones hold approximately 1.1% of a sample with approximately 1,500,000 clones, 96% of them seen once. Sequenced: naive CD4+ T cells sorted from blood. Noted subset: CD45RA+ positively selected. All receptors derive from a man aged 25-45 years in good health.

The V and J genes are TRBV18 and TRBJ2-2, with D possibly being TRBD1 (6 bases). Per germline, CDR1 KGHSH and CDR2 LQKENI. Trimming shortened V by 2 bases and J by 4 bases, and 17 bases separated the two germline ends. This CDR3 has 17 amino acids. The CDR3 region has the DNA TGTGCCAGCTCACCAGTTGCTGGACAGACAACCACCGGGGAGCTGTTTTTT. Its protein is CASSPVAGQTTTGELFF.

The rearrangement joins TRBV2 to TRBJ2-2, with 7 bases identical to TRBD2. CDR3 size: 15 residues. Germline V lookup: CDR1 SNHLY, CDR2 FYNNEI. The V segment lost 6 bases and the J segment 6 bases; nucleotides outside the gene matches: 10. In nucleotides, the CDR3 is TGTGCCAGCAGCCTCGGACTAGTCGGGGCCGGGGAGCTGTTTTTT. Protein sequence: CASSLGLVGAGELFF.

The chain is built from TRBV10-1 and TRBJ2-5; D is ambiguous. The CDR3 has 12 residues. Germline V gives CDR1 WNHNN, CDR2 SYGVQD (reference sequence). The V end lost 2 bases, the J end lost 4 bases, and 5 bases lay between the germline ends. For the CDR3, the DNA is TGCGCCAGCAGTGAGGCCCTAGAGACCCAGTACTTC. Its protein is CASSEALETQYF.

The rearrangement links TRBV6-6 to TRBJ2-1; either TRBD1 or TRBD2 may supply D (5 bases each). This CDR3 spans 15 amino acids. From germline, CDR1 is MNHNY and CDR2 SVGAGI (reference sequence). With 0 bases removed from V and 3 bases from J, the gap between germline ends came to 9 bases. Written as DNA, the CDR3 is TGTGCCAGCAGTTACTCGAGAGGGGACTACAATGAGCAGTTCTTC. This codes for CASSYSRGDYNEQFF.

The rearrangement uses TRBV2 and TRBJ2-1; the D gene is possibly TRBD1 (6 bases). Germline loops: CDR1 SNHLY, CDR2 FYNNEI. The CDR3 consists of 16 residues. Trimming took off 6 bases at V and 1 base at J, with 16 bases between the two ends. The CDR3 DNA reads TGTGCCAGCAGCGCTACCAGGGGTTTATCCTACAATGAGCAGTTCTTC. Amino acids: CASSATRGLSYNEQFF.

V gene TRBV19 combines with J gene TRBJ2-3; 11 bases are shared with TRBD2. The V gene's germline CDR1 is LNHDA and CDR2 SQIVND (reference sequence). The CDR3 covers 20 residues. Germline trimming cut 3 bases from V and 4 bases from J; bases unmatched to any gene: 18. The CDR3 protein is CASSILGSILAGGSADTQYF. CDR3 nucleotide sequence: TGTGCCAGTAGTATTCTGGGGAGTATCCTAGCGGGAGGCTCGGCAGATACGCAGTATTTT.

The chain carries TRBV7-8 and TRBJ2-1; D gene uncertain. Looked up from germline, CDR1 is SGHVS and CDR2 is FQNEAQ. Trimming cost V 0 bases and J 2 bases, with 8 bases left between them. The CDR3 loop spans 15 amino acids. CDR3 in amino acids: CASSLATRPYNEQFF. Written as DNA, the CDR3 is TGTGCCAGCAGCTTAGCGACACGACCCTACAATGAGCAGTTCTTC.

The chain carries TRBV6-1 and TRBJ2-7, with TRBD2 identical over 11 bases. CDR3 length: 16 residues. Unmatched junction bases numbered 6, after V lost 4 bases and J lost 1 base. Germline-derived CDR1 and CDR2 are MNHNS and SASEGT. The CDR3 loop reads CASSGLAGLISYEQYF. DNA of the CDR3: TGTGCCAGCAGTGGACTAGCGGGACTAATTTCCTACGAGCAGTACTTC.

The gene calls are TRBV7-8 and TRBJ1-2, with TRBD1 matching over 7 bases. Looked up from germline, CDR1 is SGHVS and CDR2 is FQNEAQ. The CDR3 has 14 residues. J was trimmed by 2 bases and V by 3 bases; bases with no gene match: 3. CDR3 nucleotide sequence: TGTGCCAGCAGCTTGGGACAGCTCAACTATGGCTACACCTTC. Translation gives CASSLGQLNYGYTF.

V and J are TRBV28 and TRBJ1-5; D ambiguous. Looked up from germline, CDR1 is MDHEN and CDR2 is SYDVKM. Trimming removed 5 bases from V and 0 bases from J, with 17 bases in between. This CDR3 region has 17 residues. CDR3 protein: CASSPRQGHGSNQPQHF. CDR3 DNA: TGTGCCAGCAGTCCCAGACAAGGTCATGGTAGCAATCAGCCCCAGCATTTT.

Concerning this clone: The same CDR3 arises from other DNA sequences in this sample as well. The gene calls are TRBV7-3 and TRBJ1-1, with a weak D call TRBD1 (5 bases). The CDR3 is 13 residues long. V lost 2 bases to trimming and J lost 1 base, with 5 bases between them. Germline V gives CDR1 SGHTA, CDR2 FQGTGA. This CDR3 is CASSLDRNTEAFF. As DNA, the CDR3 is TGTGCCAGCAGCTTAGACAGGAACACTGAAGCTTTCTTT.

V and J are TRBV9 and TRBJ1-1, with a weak D call TRBD1 (6 bases). CDR1 and CDR2 (germline): SGDLS, YYNGEE. The V gene lost 0 bases and the J gene lost 2 bases, with 8 bases spanning the gap. CDR3 length: 14 residues. CDR3 sequence (DNA): TGTGCCAGCAGCGTAGCGGGGGCAAACACTGAAGCTTTCTTT. Translation gives CASSVAGANTEAFF.

This chain links TRBV11-2 with TRBJ1-4; 8 nucleotides agree with TRBD1. This CDR3 is 15 amino acids long. Trimming cost V 5 bases and J 4 bases; bases outside gene matches: 6. The germline gives CDR1 SGHAT, CDR2 FQNNGV. This chain's CDR3 is CASSLTGGNNEKLFF. CDR3 sequence (DNA): TGTGCCAGCAGCCTCACAGGGGGTAATAATGAAAAACTGTTTTTT.

The V and J genes are TRBV6-1 and TRBJ1-2; no clear D. Between the trimmed V and J ends, which lost 2 bases and 5 bases, there was a span of 12 bases. Germline CDR1 MNHNS, CDR2 SASEGT. The CDR3 contains 14 residues. The CDR3 nucleotides read TGTGCCAGCAGTGAAATTTCGGCAGCTTATGGCTACACCTTC. It encodes CASSEISAAYGYTF.

The CDR3 nucleotides read TGTGCCAGCAGCCCAGGGACAGCTAACTCTGGGGCCAACGTCCTGACTTTC. It translates to CASSPGTANSGANVLTF. The V gene is TRBV5-6, the J gene TRBJ2-6; 7 bases are shared with TRBD1. The CDR3 runs to 17 residues. Trimming removed 4 bases from V and 0 bases from J; junction bases left unmatched: 7. Germline V gene data show CDR1 as SGHDT and CDR2 as YYEEEE.

Turning to this clone: Different DNA sequences within this sample yield the same CDR3. V and J are TRBV28 and TRBJ2-6, with D perhaps TRBD1 (5 bases). V lost 5 bases, J lost 0 bases, and 5 bases lay in between. This CDR3 is built from 14 residues. Germline V gene sequence: CDR1 MDHEN, CDR2 SYDVKM. The CDR3 protein is CASSRGSGANVLTF. For the CDR3, the DNA is TGTGCCAGCAGTAGGGGCTCTGGGGCCAACGTCCTGACTTTC.

This chain connects TRBV28 to TRBJ2-1; TRBD1 or TRBD2 may be the D gene (6 bases each). The V gene lost 6 bases and the J gene lost 1 base, with 13 bases spanning the gap. CDR3 length equals 15 residues. Looked up from germline, CDR1 is MDHEN and CDR2 is SYDVKM. The CDR3 DNA follows: TGTGCCAGCAGCTGGGGGGCGGATTCCTACAATGAGCAGTTCTTC. This translates into CASSWGADSYNEQFF.

A word on this clone: Other DNA sequences of this sample code for an identical CDR3. The chain recombines TRBV9 with TRBJ2-7; 7 bases line up with TRBD1. The CDR3 covers 14 residues. V shed 0 bases and J 2 bases; nucleotides not matched to a gene: 2. CDR1 is SGDLS, CDR2 YYNGEE, per germline. Here the CDR3 reads CASSVGQGAYEQYF. CDR3 nucleotides: TGTGCCAGCAGCGTAGGACAGGGAGCCTACGAGCAGTACTTC.

This clone was observed once. The V and J genes are TRBV29-1 and TRBJ2-3; D is ambiguous. The CDR3 extends over 15 amino acids. V was pared by 6 bases and J by 0 bases, with 16 bases between. CDR1 and CDR2 (germline): SQVTM, ANQGSEA. The CDR3 DNA follows: TGCAGCGTGGCGTTCGGAGCCCTCAGCACAGATACGCAGTATTTT. Translated: CSVAFGALSTDTQYF.

V and J are TRBV2 and TRBJ1-2; D gene uncertain. Trimming took off 2 bases at V and 1 base at J, with 17 bases between the two ends. The germline CDR1 and CDR2 sequences are SNHLY and FYNNEI. The CDR3 length is 17 residues. The CDR3 is CASSELSRHGINYGYTF. The CDR3 DNA reads TGTGCCAGCAGTGAACTCTCCCGCCACGGAATTAACTATGGCTACACCTTC.

To note about this clone: Other DNA sequences in this sample translate to the same CDR3. This rearrangement joins TRBV7-2 to TRBJ2-7; 10 bases map to TRBD2. Unmatched junction bases numbered 8, after V lost 6 bases and J lost 3 bases. This CDR3 has 15 amino acids. CDR1 and CDR2 (germline): SGHTA, FQGNSA. The CDR3 nucleotides are TGTGCCAGCAGTTCTTTAGCGGGAGGACTCTACGAGCAGTACTTC. It yields the protein CASSSLAGGLYEQYF.

The CDR3 DNA reads TGTGCCAGCAGAAGGAGAACTATTCCTTTAAATGAGCAGTTCTTC. As protein: CASRRRTIPLNEQFF. V is TRBV13 and J is TRBJ2-1, with no clear D. This CDR3 spans 15 amino acids. V shed 6 bases and J shed 7 bases, with 19 bases lying between them. Germline V gives CDR1 PRHDT, CDR2 FYEKMQ (reference sequence).

V is TRBV6-6 and J is TRBJ1-1, with TRBD1 identical over 7 bases. After removal of 7 bases from V and 3 bases from J, the junction contained 11 bases not matched to a gene. Germline CDR1 is MNHNY and CDR2 is SVGAGI (reference sequence). The CDR3 has 15 amino acids. For the CDR3, the DNA is TGTGCCAGCACCCAACAGACAGGGAAGTACACTGAAGCTTTCTTT. Protein sequence: CASTQQTGKYTEAFF.

The chain recombines TRBV28 with TRBJ2-7; a possible D gene is TRBD1 (6 bases). Trimming shortened V by 5 bases and J by 4 bases, and 15 bases separated the two germline ends. This CDR3 has 14 residues. Germline CDR1 is MDHEN and CDR2 is SYDVKM. DNA for the CDR3: TGTGCCAGCAGTAAACAGGGTGTGGGGTACGAGCAGTACTTC. Protein: CASSKQGVGYEQYF.

CDR3 protein: CASSFPQTYQETQYF. In DNA, the CDR3 is TGTGCCAGCAGTTTCCCACAGACGTACCAAGAGACCCAGTACTTC. The rearrangement joins TRBV28 to TRBJ2-5, with D unclear. Germline V gene sequence: CDR1 MDHEN, CDR2 SYDVKM. The CDR3 sequence is 15 residues long. V lost 3 bases and J lost 0, with 11 bases in between.

The rearrangement uses TRBV4-3 and TRBJ1-5, with a possible D match to TRBD1 (5 bases). CDR3 length: 15 residues. Trimming removed 4 bases from V and 6 bases from J, with 16 bases in between. Germline V gene lookup returns CDR1 LGHNA and CDR2 YSLEER. The CDR3 DNA reads TGCGCCAGCAGCCCAGAGGCCCGAGGGGCTCAGCCCCAGCATTTT. It yields the protein CASSPEARGAQPQHF.

The V and J genes are TRBV27 and TRBJ2-2; no clear D. Germline V gene data show CDR1 as MNHEY and CDR2 as SMNVEV (reference sequence). This CDR3 has 13 residues. V lost 6 bases to trimming and J lost 6 bases, with 11 bases between them. CDR3 sequence reads: CASSLLKSGELFF. CDR3 nucleotide sequence: TGTGCCAGCAGCTTACTAAAGTCCGGGGAGCTGTTTTTT.

The V and J genes are TRBV28 and TRBJ1-4; 7 bases fit TRBD1. Germline V CDR1 and CDR2: MDHEN, SYDVKM. The CDR3 has 23 residues. The V segment lost 6 bases and the J segment 0 bases; nucleotides outside the gene matches: 28. CDR3 in DNA: TGTGCCAGCAGCCAATCCGATACCCCCGTGACAGGGTTAATCCTTGCAACTAATGAAAAACTGTTTTTT. It translates to CASSQSDTPVTGLILATNEKLFF.

The chain employs TRBV18 and TRBJ1-1; D might be TRBD1 (5 bases). The CDR3 length is 16 residues. V was clipped by 4 bases and J by 2 bases, with 17 bases between them. From germline, CDR1 is KGHSH and CDR2 LQKENI. The CDR3 nucleotides are TGTGCCAGCTCACGGCCGATCGGACGGACAAACACTGAAGCTTTCTTT. Encoded protein: CASSRPIGRTNTEAFF.

V and J are TRBV5-1 and TRBJ2-3; TRBD2 matches at 10 bases. Trimming at V came to 0 bases and at J to 2 bases, leaving 3 bases not matched to a gene. The germline CDR1 and CDR2 sequences are SGHRS and YFSETQ. This CDR3 has 16 amino acids. As DNA, the CDR3 is TGCGCCAGCAGCTTGGGAGCGGGAGGGCCCACAGATACGCAGTATTTT. It codes for CASSLGAGGPTDTQYF. Full variable domain (remainder filled in from reference TRBV5-1 and TRBJ2-3): KAGVTQTPRYLIKTRGQQVTLSCSPISGHRSVSWYQQTPGQGLQFLFEYFSETQRNKGNFPGRFSGRQFSNSRSEMNVSTLELGDSALYLCASSLGAGGPTDTQYFGPGTRLTVL.

This clone was seen just once. The chain recombines TRBV5-1 with TRBJ2-7; TRBD2 might be the D (5 bases). CDR3 length: 12 amino acids. Between the trimmed V and J ends, which lost 2 bases and 3 bases, there was a span of 6 bases. Germline V gives CDR1 SGHRS, CDR2 YFSETQ. The CDR3 sequence: CASSLLGYEQYF. CDR3 nucleotides: TGCGCCAGCAGCTTACTAGGCTACGAGCAGTACTTC.

The chain recombines TRBV29-1 with TRBJ2-5; perhaps TRBD2 as D (5 bases). Trimming removed 7 bases from V and 4 bases from J, with 19 bases in between. Germline V lookup: CDR1 SQVTM, CDR2 ANQGSEA. This CDR3 has 14 amino acids. The CDR3 nucleotides read TGCAGCGCGGGGTACCCCTCGGGCGGAGAGACCCAGTACTTC. Translating gives CSAGYPSGGETQYF.